The subject of this entry is one T cell receptor (beta chain). As yet, its antigen is unknown. This sample was included in a study of cytomegalovirus exposure and HLA in healthy donors. This CDR3 has 17 residues. Trimming took 1 base from V and 0 from J, leaving 13 bases between them. The germline V gene encodes CDR1 SGHVS and CDR2 FQNEAQ. Both 60 Vbeta primers and 13 Jbeta primers went into the PCR. Assay used: immunoSEQ multiplex PCR; TCRdb lists only in-frame clones, some missing. The data contain approximately 150,000 clones, more than 75% of them seen just once; the ten biggest clones take up 6.2%. Findings and limits, study-wide: Common viral pathogens seemed, in a later analysis, to connect with several of the most significant clusters. Despite most TCR sequences being rare, some public TCRs occurred in many donors.

The TCR originated in a woman aged 40 to 50 in good health and CMV-seropositive. The material sequenced was PBMCs. V is TRBV7-8 and J is TRBJ2-1, with D tentatively TRBD2 (6 bases). CDR3 DNA sequence: TGTGCCAGCAGCTTAGGACTAGGCGTAAGCTCCTACAATGAGCAGTTCTTC. This sequence encodes CASSLGLGVSSYNEQFF.